Sequencing of this TCR beta chain was carried out in a study of blood T cells in healthy people across ages. Regarding the study as a whole: For the donors, CMV status was unknown and possibly confounded expanded clonotype changes. Older age coincided with a roughly linear decline in TCR beta diversity per million T cells.

On this clonotype itself: Its antigen is not known.

J lost 7 bases, V lost 5 bases, and 6 bases had no gene match. Per the germline V gene, CDR1 is SGHVS and CDR2 is FQNEAQ. The CDR3 totals 15 residues. For the second PCR, which ran for about 6 to 11 cycles, a sample-barcoded 5' primer and a J-beta primer mix were used. Every cDNA molecule bore a tag from a template-switch adaptor containing 12 random nucleotides. TCRdb itself ran the 5' RACE reads through MiXCR, one entry per CDR3 protein. The data show 1,800,000 or so distinct CDR3 sequences, roughly two fifths seen once. The source material was blood. This sequence was found in a human donor in good health. The chain links TRBV7-8 to TRBJ2-1; 12 bases agree with TRBD1. The CDR3 spells CASSPGTGGVNEQFF. The CDR3 coding sequence is TGTGCCAGCAGCCCCGGGACAGGGGGCGTAAATGAGCAGTTCTTC.